This TCR beta chain was recovered during a study of early T cells in non-severe SARS-CoV-2 infection. In TCRdb, the 5' RACE reads were re-called with MiXCR into one record per CDR3 protein. Of tens of thousands of distinct CDR3 sequences listed, 12% are singletons. The germline V gene encodes CDR1 DFQATT and CDR2 SNEGSKA (reference sequence). This CDR3 comprises 12 residues. This clonotype was detected many times. This sequence was found in an adult who was a healthcare worker with PCR-confirmed SARS-CoV-2 infection or an uninfected control (not recorded which). Sequencing was performed on whole blood. The V and J genes are TRBV20-1 and TRBJ1-1; unclear D gene. In DNA form, the CDR3 reads TGCAGCGCGAGGTTTATGAACACTGAAGCTTTCTTT. This gives the protein CSARFMNTEAFF.